The 22 T cell receptor beta chains below come from one sample, sequenced in a study of T-cell reconstitution after alpha-beta-depleted transplantation in children. A library of TCRbeta sequences, prepared with unique molecular identifiers, was generated. TCRdb re-called the PCR reads with MiXCR, one entry per CDR3 protein. Seen here are 480,000 or so distinct CDR3 sequences, more than 9% observed once, and the top ten hold around 2%. The material sequenced was PBMCs, taken before TCRalphabeta/CD19-depleted stem cell transplant. These receptors were collected from a child under 10 years old with inherited bone marrow failure, due to receive a stem cell transplant.

The chain joins TRBV20-1 to TRBJ2-1, with 10 positions matching TRBD2. The CDR3 sequence is 15 residues long. The ends lost 4 bases at V and 9 bases at J; junction bases unmatched: 12. CDR1 DFQATT and CDR2 SNEGSKA come from the germline V gene (reference sequence). CDR3 sequence (DNA): TGCAGTGCTATAACGAGCGGGAGGGCTTGGGGTGAGCAGTTCTTC. Its translation: CSAITSGRAWGEQFF.

Ten or more counts support this clonotype. The chain recombines TRBV7-2 with TRBJ1-4; D gene ambiguous. Germline V gene lookup returns CDR1 SGHTA and CDR2 FQGNSA. The ends were cut back, 3 bases at V and 7 bases at J, with 18 bases in the middle. CDR3 length: 16 amino acids. In DNA, the CDR3 is TGTGCCAGCAGCTTCCCTCTATTAGGACGGGGTGAAAAACTGTTTTTT. Translated: CASSFPLLGRGEKLFF.

The table lists this clonotype with many counts. The V gene is TRBV5-1, the J gene TRBJ2-1, with 7 bases fitting TRBD2. Germline V CDR1 and CDR2: SGHRS, YFSETQ. V dropped 0 bases and J dropped 5; count of bases not matched to a gene: 5. The CDR3 covers 15 residues. The DNA for the CDR3 is TGCGCCAGCAGCTTGGCGTCTAGCGGCAACAATGAGCAGTTCTTC. It yields the protein CASSLASSGNNEQFF.

This clonotype appeared many times. This chain links TRBV6-2 or TRBV6-3 with TRBJ1-5; no definite D call. Germline V CDR1 and CDR2: MNHEY, SVGEGT. V lost 1 base to trimming and J lost 4 bases, with 5 bases between them. The CDR3 runs 13 residues. The CDR3 nucleotides are TGTGCCAGCAGTTACTTGGGGAATCAGCCCCAGCATTTT. This encodes CASSYLGNQPQHF.

This clonotype was counted ten times or more. The chain recombines TRBV27 with TRBJ2-1; possible D gene TRBD2, 6 bases. This CDR3 is 16 amino acids long. The germline V gene encodes CDR1 MNHEY and CDR2 SMNVEV (reference sequence). The V and J ends lost 3 bases and 0 bases respectively, with 12 bases between them. The CDR3 loop is CASSLSSGDSYNEQFF. CDR3 in DNA: TGTGCCAGCAGTTTGAGTAGCGGAGACTCCTACAATGAGCAGTTCTTC.

This clonotype came up a few times. The chain employs TRBV18 and TRBJ2-7; no definite D call. The germline gives CDR1 KGHSH, CDR2 LQKENI. V was pared by 2 bases and J by 3 bases, with 11 bases between. The CDR3 extends over 14 amino acids. The CDR3 loop reads CASSPDQHYYEQYF. The CDR3 region has the DNA TGTGCCAGCTCACCAGATCAACACTACTACGAGCAGTACTTC.

The chain joins TRBV30 to TRBJ2-1; no clear D. There are 15 residues in the CDR3. V lost 0 bases to trimming and J lost 3 bases, with 12 bases between them. Germline V gives CDR1 GTSNPN, CDR2 SVGIG (reference sequence). The DNA for the CDR3 is TGTGCCTGGAGTGTATTTTTGGGAATCTACAATGAGCAGTTCTTC. Protein: CAWSVFLGIYNEQFF. Using reference TRBV30 and TRBJ2-1 for the parts outside the CDR3, the full variable domain is SQTIHQWPATLVQPVGSPLSLECTVEGTSNPNLYWYRQAAGRGLQLLFYSVGIGQISSEVPQNLSASRPQDRQFILSSKKLLLSDSGFYLCAWSVFLGIYNEQFFGPGTRLTVL.

The sample holds many counts of this clonotype. The J gene is TRBJ2-1, the V gene TRBV12-3 or TRBV12-4; 7 bases fit TRBD2. V was clipped by 0 bases and J by 7 bases; unmatched bases: 6. This CDR3 spans 15 amino acids. The CDR3 loop is CASSLAGGFRNEQFF. The CDR3 DNA sequence: TGTGCCAGCAGTTTAGCGGGAGGGTTTAGGAATGAGCAGTTCTTC.

There are many counts of this clonotype. This sequence joins TRBV7-9 and TRBJ2-6, with D unresolved. The CDR3 runs to 15 residues. The V gene's germline CDR1 is SEHNR and CDR2 FQNEAQ (reference sequence). V dropped 5 bases and J dropped 4 bases, with 12 bases sitting between them. The CDR3 region is CASSPTERGANVLTF. CDR3 in DNA: TGTGCCAGCAGCCCCACTGAACGCGGGGCCAACGTCCTGACTTTC.

This clonotype was recorded many times. The rearrangement uses TRBV21-1 and TRBJ2-1; the table assigns TRBD1, which was not confirmed against the DNA. TRBV21-1 is a documented pseudogene. The CDR3 is 13 residues long. In DNA, the CDR3 is TGTGCCAGCAGCCCCTATCTCCCGGGTGCGCAGTTCTTC. This codes for CASSPYLPGAQFF.

This clonotype was picked up a small number of times. The CDR3 DNA sequence: TGTGCCAGCAGTGAAAAATTCAGCGGGAGTCGGTTCTTC. It yields the protein CASSEKFSGSRFF. The V call is TRBV2, the J call TRBJ2-1; 8 bases are a match to TRBD2. This CDR3 is 13 amino acids long. Germline V gene lookup returns CDR1 SNHLY and CDR2 FYNNEI. V gave up 2 bases and J gave up 15 bases; unmatched junction bases: 9.

At least ten counts were recorded for this clonotype. This chain joins TRBV3-1 and TRBJ2-2, with 13 bases fitting TRBD2. Per germline, CDR1 LGHDT and CDR2 YNNKEL (reference sequence). The V and J ends lost 3 bases and 7 bases, in that order; junction bases with no gene match: 5. The CDR3 length is 16 residues. The CDR3 spells CASSHRTSGSSGELFF. The CDR3 DNA sequence: TGTGCCAGCAGCCATCGGACTAGCGGGAGCAGCGGGGAGCTGTTTTTT.

This clonotype was seen more than once but under ten times. CDR3 residues: CASSLYLTGYQETQYF. CDR3 DNA: TGTGCCAGCAGCTTGTACTTGACAGGGTACCAAGAGACCCAGTACTTC. This rearrangement joins TRBV5-6 to TRBJ2-5; 7 positions agree with TRBD1. The germline gives CDR1 SGHDT, CDR2 YYEEEE. V shed 1 base and J 0 bases; nucleotides not matched to a gene: 6. The CDR3 loop spans 16 amino acids. The full variable domain, its missing parts supplied by reference TRBV5-6 and TRBJ2-5, is DAGVTQSPTHLIKTRGQQVTLRCSPKSGHDTVSWYQQALGQGPQFIFQYYEEEERQRGNFPDRFSGHQFPNYSSELNVNALLLGDSALYLCASSLYLTGYQETQYFGPGTRLLVL.

This clonotype was counted ten times or more. The chain recombines TRBV4-3 with TRBJ2-7; D gene uncertain. This CDR3 has 16 residues. V was clipped by 0 bases and J by 1 base, with 13 bases between them. The germline V gene has CDR1 LGHNA and CDR2 YSLEER. The CDR3 loop reads CASSQDRAGRSYEQYF. The CDR3 nucleotides read TGCGCCAGCAGCCAAGATCGGGCAGGCCGATCCTACGAGCAGTACTTC.

This clonotype was seen at least ten times. The gene calls are TRBV5-1 and TRBJ2-3; TRBD2 is a possible D gene (5 bases). Germline V CDR1 and CDR2: SGHRS, YFSETQ. This CDR3 region has 15 residues. Between the trimmed V and J ends, which lost 0 bases and 1 base, there was a span of 9 bases. Here the CDR3 reads CASSLDRRGTDTQYF. Written as DNA, the CDR3 is TGCGCCAGCAGCTTGGATCGGCGGGGCACAGATACGCAGTATTTT.

This clonotype was counted ten times or more. Here the CDR3 DNA reads TGCAGCGTGAGGTCCAGGGACGAGCAGTACTTC. This translates into CSVRSRDEQYF. The chain carries TRBV29-1 and TRBJ2-7; weak D call: TRBD1 (5 bases). CDR3 length: 11 residues. Germline V lookup: CDR1 SQVTM, CDR2 ANQGSEA. V dropped 6 bases and J dropped 5 bases, with 11 bases sitting between them.

This clonotype has ten or more counts. The CDR3 DNA is TGTGCCTGGAGTGTCGGGAACACTGAAGCTTTCTTT. Protein sequence: CAWSVGNTEAFF. The chain carries TRBV30 and TRBJ1-1, with D unclear. Trimming took 0 bases from V and 1 from J, leaving 3 bases between them. Germline V CDR1 and CDR2: GTSNPN, SVGIG (reference sequence). The CDR3 runs 12 residues.

This clonotype was counted many times. V gene TRBV20-1 combines with J gene TRBJ2-7, with TRBD2 identical over 7 bases. J lost 0 bases, V lost 0 bases, and 8 bases had no gene match. Germline loops: CDR1 DFQATT, CDR2 SNEGSKA (reference sequence). The CDR3 is made up of 16 amino acids. The CDR3 loop is CSAREAHRTSSYEQYF. The CDR3 DNA is TGCAGTGCTAGAGAGGCCCATCGGACTAGCTCCTACGAGCAGTACTTC.

This clonotype has just a few counts. The chain employs TRBV24-1 and TRBJ2-1; 7 bases fit TRBD2. The CDR3 has 17 amino acids. The V segment lost 3 bases and the J segment 2 bases; nucleotides outside the gene matches: 9. Germline loops: CDR1 KGHDR, CDR2 SFDVKD. The CDR3 loop is CATSDILASGAYNEQFF. CDR3 nucleotides: TGTGCCACCAGTGATATTTTAGCTAGCGGAGCCTACAATGAGCAGTTCTTC.

This clonotype was observed at least ten times. Compared with germline, one end of the junction differs, possibly owing to a read error. The chain employs TRBV5-5 and TRBJ2-2, with D possibly matching TRBD1 (6 bases). The CDR3 covers 14 residues. CDR1 is SGHKS, CDR2 YYEKEE, per germline (reference sequence). CDR3 sequence reads: CASSSPRDTGDLFF. The CDR3, as DNA: TGTGCCAGCAGCTCCCCCAGGGACACCGGGGATCTGTTTTTT.

With regard to this clonotype: This may be a read error, as it is one base from a much larger clone. This sequence joins TRBV20-1 and TRBJ2-7; tentatively, D is TRBD2 (8 bases). Per the germline V gene, CDR1 is DFQATT and CDR2 is SNEGSKA (reference sequence). This CDR3 spans 16 amino acids. The V end was cut by 5 bases, the J end by 1 base, with 21 bases between. CDR3 in DNA: TGCAGTGCTGGCCAACCGGGAGGGGGCCTTTCCTACGAGCAGTACTTC. This sequence encodes CSAGQPGGGLSYEQYF.

This clonotype was observed many times. This chain links TRBV24-1 with TRBJ2-1; D is possibly TRBD1 (6 bases). The CDR3 totals 16 residues. CDR1 is KGHDR and CDR2 is SFDVKD in the germline V gene. V was pared by 5 bases and J by 1 base, with 14 bases between. CDR3 in DNA: TGTGCCACCAGTGTCCAGACCAGGGGATCCTACAATGAGCAGTTCTTC. Its protein is CATSVQTRGSYNEQFF.